This T cell receptor beta chain was obtained from a study of patients and donors after allogeneic stem cell transplantation. Only a few counts were recorded for this clonotype. The CDR3 consists of 16 residues. Per germline, CDR1 SGHRS and CDR2 YFSETQ. V shed 7 bases, J shed 2 bases, and the junction held 14 bases outside the gene matches. TCRdb reprocessed the RT-PCR reads via MiXCR and lists one record per CDR3 protein. The sample holds roughly 960,000 distinct CDR3 sequences, roughly 18% seen once. The clonotype comes from a human donor who was either an allogeneic HSCT recipient or a stem cell or donor lymphocyte infusion donor (not recorded which). It is not recorded whose cells these are; they may come from a transplant donor. The sequencing input was blood, either unsorted or a sorted T cell fraction (not recorded which). The gene calls are TRBV5-1 and TRBJ1-1; 7 positions agree with TRBD1. The CDR3 DNA sequence: TGCGCCAGCGATCCCGACCCACAGGGGTCAAACACTGAAGCTTTCTTT. This sequence encodes CASDPDPQGSNTEAFF.